This record looks at one T cell receptor (beta chain) sequence and its context. Original processing notes: Nucleated cell number was recorded as an estimate derived from reference gene primer amplification. Profiled with immunoSEQ multiplex PCR; TCRdb holds only in-frame clones, not every one. That table is the source of V, J and clone size, and D and trimming were worked out from the DNA. Of about 91,000 clones listed, roughly 72% were seen once; the top ten hold about 6.4%. The sample belongs to a study of blood T cell repertoires in COVID-19. Study-wide context: The samples span acute and convalescent COVID-19 from the United States, Italy and Spain. Sample material is recorded as cDNA or gDNA derived from T cells, B-cell-depleted T cells, or PBMCs.

Per the germline V gene, CDR1 is MNHEY and CDR2 is SMNVEV (reference sequence). V lost 6 bases and J lost 7, with 13 bases in between. The CDR3 loop spans 14 amino acids. The source of this sequence is a man between 65 and 85 years old with acute or convalescent COVID-19. The chain couples TRBV27 to TRBJ1-6; TRBD1 is a possible D gene (6 bases). Specimen: peripheral blood. CDR3 sequence: CASSQTGQNSPLHF. DNA for the CDR3: TGTGCCAGCAGCCAGACAGGTCAAAATTCACCCCTCCACTTT.